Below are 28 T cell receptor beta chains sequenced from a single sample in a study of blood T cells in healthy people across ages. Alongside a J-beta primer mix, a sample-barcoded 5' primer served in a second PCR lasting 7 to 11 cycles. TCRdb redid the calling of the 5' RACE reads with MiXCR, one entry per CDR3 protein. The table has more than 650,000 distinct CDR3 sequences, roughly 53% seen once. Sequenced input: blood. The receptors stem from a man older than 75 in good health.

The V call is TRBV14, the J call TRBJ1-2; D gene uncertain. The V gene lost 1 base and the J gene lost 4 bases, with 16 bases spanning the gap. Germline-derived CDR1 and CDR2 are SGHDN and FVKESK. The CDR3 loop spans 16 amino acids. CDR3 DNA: TGTGCCAGCAGCCAAGGGTTTATTCAACGGATCTATGGCTACACCTTC. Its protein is CASSQGFIQRIYGYTF.

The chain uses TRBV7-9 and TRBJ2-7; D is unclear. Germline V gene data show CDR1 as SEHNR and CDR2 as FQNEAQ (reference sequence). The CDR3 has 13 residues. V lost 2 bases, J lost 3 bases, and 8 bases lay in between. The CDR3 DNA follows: TGTGCCAGCAGCTTACCGGAATACTACGAGCAGTACTTC. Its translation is CASSLPEYYEQYF.

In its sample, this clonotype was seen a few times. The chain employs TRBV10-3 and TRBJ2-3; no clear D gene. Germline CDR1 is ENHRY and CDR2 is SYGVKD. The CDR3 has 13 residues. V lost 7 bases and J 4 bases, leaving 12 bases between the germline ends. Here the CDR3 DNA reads TGTGCCATCATGGGTCAGTTCCCAGATACGCAGTATTTT. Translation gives CAIMGQFPDTQYF.

The CDR3: CASILGTPIYGYTF. As DNA, the CDR3 is TGTGCCAGCATTCTCGGGACCCCCATCTATGGCTACACCTTC. This chain uses TRBV2 with TRBJ1-2; D is perhaps TRBD1 (5 bases). There are 14 residues in the CDR3. CDR1 and CDR2 (germline): SNHLY, FYNNEI. Trimming removed 7 bases at V and 4 bases at J, with 16 bases between.

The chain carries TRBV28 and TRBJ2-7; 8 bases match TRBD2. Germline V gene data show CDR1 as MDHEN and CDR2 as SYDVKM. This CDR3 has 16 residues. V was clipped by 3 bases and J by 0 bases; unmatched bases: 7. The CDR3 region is CASSLPPGGRSYEQYF. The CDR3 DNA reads TGTGCCAGCAGTTTGCCTCCGGGAGGGCGCTCCTACGAGCAGTACTTC.

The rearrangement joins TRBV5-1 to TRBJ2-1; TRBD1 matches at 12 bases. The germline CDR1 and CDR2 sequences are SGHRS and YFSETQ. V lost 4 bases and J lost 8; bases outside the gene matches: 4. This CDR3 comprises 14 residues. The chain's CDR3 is CASSLGTGGDEQFF. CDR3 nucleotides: TGCGCCAGCAGCCTGGGGACAGGGGGCGATGAGCAGTTCTTC.

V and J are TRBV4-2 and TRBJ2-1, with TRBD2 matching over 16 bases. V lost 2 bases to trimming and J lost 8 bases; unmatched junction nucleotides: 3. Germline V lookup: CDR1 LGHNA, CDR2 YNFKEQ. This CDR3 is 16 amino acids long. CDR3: CASSQWGLAGGDEQFF. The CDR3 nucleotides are TGTGCCAGCAGCCAATGGGGACTAGCGGGAGGGGATGAGCAGTTCTTC.

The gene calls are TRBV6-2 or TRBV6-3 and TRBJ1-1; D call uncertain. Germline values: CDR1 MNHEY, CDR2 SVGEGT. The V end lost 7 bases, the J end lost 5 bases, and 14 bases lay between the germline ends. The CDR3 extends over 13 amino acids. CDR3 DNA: TGTGCCAGCAAGTCGGATGCCTTGACTGAAGCTTTCTTT. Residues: CASKSDALTEAFF.

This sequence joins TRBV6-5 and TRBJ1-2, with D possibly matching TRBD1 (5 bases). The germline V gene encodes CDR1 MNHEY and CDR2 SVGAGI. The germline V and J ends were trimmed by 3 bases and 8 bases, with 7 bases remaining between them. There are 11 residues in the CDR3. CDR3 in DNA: TGTGCCAGCAGTTATGGGGCAGGCTACACCTTC. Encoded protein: CASSYGAGYTF.

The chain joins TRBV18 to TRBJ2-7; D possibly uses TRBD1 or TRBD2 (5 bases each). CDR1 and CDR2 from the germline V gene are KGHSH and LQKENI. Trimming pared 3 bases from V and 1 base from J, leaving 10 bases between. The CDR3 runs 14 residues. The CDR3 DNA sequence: TGTGCCAGCTCACCCGACGGGGCGTCCTACGAGCAGTACTTC. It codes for CASSPDGASYEQYF.

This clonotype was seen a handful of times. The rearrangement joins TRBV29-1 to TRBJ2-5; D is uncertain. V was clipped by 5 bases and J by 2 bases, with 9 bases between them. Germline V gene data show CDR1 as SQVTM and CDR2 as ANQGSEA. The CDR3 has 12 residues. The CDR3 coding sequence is TGCAGCGTTCGAGCTGCACAAGAGACCCAGTACTTC. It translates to CSVRAAQETQYF.

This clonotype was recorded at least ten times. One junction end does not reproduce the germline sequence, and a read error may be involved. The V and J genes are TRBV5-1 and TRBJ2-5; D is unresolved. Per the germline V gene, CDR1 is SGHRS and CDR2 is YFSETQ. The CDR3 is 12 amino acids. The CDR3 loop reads CASSLSQETQYF. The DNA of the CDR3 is TGTGCCAGCAGCCTGTCCCAAGAGACCCAGTACTTC.

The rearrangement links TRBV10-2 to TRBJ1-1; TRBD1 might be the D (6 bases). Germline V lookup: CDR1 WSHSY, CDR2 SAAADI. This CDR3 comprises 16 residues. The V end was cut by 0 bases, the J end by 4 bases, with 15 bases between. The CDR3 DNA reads TGCGCCAGCAGTGAGTCCGCGACAGGACTCGTCACTGAAGCTTTCTTT. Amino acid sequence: CASSESATGLVTEAFF.

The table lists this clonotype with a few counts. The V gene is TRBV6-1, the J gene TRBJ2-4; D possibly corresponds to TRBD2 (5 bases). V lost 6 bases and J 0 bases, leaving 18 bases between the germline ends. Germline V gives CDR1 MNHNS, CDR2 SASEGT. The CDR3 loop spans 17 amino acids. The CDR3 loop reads CASSQLEGLGAKNIQYF. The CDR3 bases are TGTGCCAGCAGCCAACTTGAGGGTCTGGGAGCCAAAAACATTCAGTACTTC.

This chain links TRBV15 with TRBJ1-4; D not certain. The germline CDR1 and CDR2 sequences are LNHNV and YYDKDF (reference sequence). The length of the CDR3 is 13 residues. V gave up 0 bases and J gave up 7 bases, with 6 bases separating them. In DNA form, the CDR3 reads TGTGCCACCAGCAGAGACAGTCCTGAAAAACTGTTTTTT. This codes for CATSRDSPEKLFF.

CDR3 sequence: CASSPLGTSRSTDTQYF. DNA of the CDR3: TGTGCCAGCAGCCCGCTCGGGACATCTCGTAGCACAGATACGCAGTATTTT. This rearrangement joins TRBV3-1 to TRBJ2-3; TRBD1 might be the D (6 bases). The CDR3 loop spans 17 amino acids. Germline values: CDR1 LGHDT, CDR2 YNNKEL (reference sequence). With 4 bases removed from V and 0 bases from J, the gap between germline ends came to 17 bases.

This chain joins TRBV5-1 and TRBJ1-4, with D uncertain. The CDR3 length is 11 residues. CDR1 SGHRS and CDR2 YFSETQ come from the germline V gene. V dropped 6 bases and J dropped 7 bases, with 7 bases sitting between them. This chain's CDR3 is CASKSGEKLFF. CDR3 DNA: TGCGCCAGCAAAAGCGGTGAAAAACTGTTTTTT.

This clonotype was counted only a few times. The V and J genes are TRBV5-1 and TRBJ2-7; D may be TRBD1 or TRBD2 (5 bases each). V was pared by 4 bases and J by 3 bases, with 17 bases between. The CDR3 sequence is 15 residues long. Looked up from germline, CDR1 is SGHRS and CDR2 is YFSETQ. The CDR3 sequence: CASSVTTEGFYEQYF. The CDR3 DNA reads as TGCGCCAGCAGCGTAACGACAGAGGGATTCTACGAGCAGTACTTC.

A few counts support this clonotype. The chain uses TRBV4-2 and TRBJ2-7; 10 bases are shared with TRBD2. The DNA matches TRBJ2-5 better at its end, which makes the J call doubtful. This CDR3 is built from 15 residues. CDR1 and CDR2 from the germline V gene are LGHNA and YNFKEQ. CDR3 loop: CASSQDTSGTKTQYF. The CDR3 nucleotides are TGTGCCAGCAGCCAAGATACTAGCGGGACGAAGACCCAGTACTTC.

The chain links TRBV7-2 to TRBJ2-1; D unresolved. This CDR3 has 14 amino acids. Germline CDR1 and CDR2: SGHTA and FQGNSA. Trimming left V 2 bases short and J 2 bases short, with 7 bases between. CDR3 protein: CASSLSLAYNEQFF. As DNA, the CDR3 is TGTGCCAGCAGCTTAAGTCTAGCCTACAATGAGCAGTTCTTC.

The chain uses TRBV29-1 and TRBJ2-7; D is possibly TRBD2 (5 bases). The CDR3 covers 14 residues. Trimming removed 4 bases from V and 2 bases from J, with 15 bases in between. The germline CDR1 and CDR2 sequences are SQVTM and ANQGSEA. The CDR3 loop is CSVARSGGPYEQYF. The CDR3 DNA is TGCAGCGTTGCTCGGTCAGGCGGGCCCTACGAGCAGTACTTC.

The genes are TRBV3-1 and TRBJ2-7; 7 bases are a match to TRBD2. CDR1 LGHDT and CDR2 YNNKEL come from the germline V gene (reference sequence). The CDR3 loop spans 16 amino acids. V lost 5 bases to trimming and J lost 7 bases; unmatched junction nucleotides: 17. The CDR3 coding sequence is TGTGCCAGCAGCTCGCCTAGGGACTACCCCAGGAATGAGCAGTACTTC. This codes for CASSSPRDYPRNEQYF.

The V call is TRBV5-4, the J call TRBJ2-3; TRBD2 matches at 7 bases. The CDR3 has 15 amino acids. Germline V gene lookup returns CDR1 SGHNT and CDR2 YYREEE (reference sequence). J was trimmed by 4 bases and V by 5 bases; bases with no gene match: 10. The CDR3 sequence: CASSSGLVGSDTQYF. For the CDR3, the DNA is TGTGCCAGCAGTTCCGGACTAGTCGGTTCAGATACGCAGTATTTT.

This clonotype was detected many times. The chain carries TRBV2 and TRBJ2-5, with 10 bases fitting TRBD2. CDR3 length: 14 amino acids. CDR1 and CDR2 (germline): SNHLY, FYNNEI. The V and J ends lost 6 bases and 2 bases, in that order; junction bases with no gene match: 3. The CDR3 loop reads CASRGLADQETQYF. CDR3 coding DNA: TGTGCCAGCAGAGGACTAGCGGATCAAGAGACCCAGTACTTC.

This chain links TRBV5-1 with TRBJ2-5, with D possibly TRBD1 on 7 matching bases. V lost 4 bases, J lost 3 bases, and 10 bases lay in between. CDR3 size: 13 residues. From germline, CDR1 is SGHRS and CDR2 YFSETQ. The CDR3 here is CASSARGEETQYF. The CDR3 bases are TGCGCCAGCAGCGCCAGGGGGGAAGAGACCCAGTACTTC.

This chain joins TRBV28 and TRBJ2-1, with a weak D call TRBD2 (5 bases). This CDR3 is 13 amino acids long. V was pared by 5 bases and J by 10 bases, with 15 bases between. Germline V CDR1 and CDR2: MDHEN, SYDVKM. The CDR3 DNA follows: TGTGCCAGCAGTGCCCCAGGAGGATACGAGCAGTTCTTC. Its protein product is CASSAPGGYEQFF.

The CDR3 bases are TGTGCCAGCAGTTACTCCCTCGGGGGGCTGAACACTGAAGCTTTCTTT. Amino acid sequence: CASSYSLGGLNTEAFF. The chain uses TRBV6-2 or TRBV6-3 and TRBJ1-1, with a possible D match to TRBD1 (6 bases). V lost 0 bases and J 0 bases, leaving 11 bases between the germline ends. CDR1 and CDR2 (germline): MNHEY, SVGEGT. This CDR3 has 16 amino acids.

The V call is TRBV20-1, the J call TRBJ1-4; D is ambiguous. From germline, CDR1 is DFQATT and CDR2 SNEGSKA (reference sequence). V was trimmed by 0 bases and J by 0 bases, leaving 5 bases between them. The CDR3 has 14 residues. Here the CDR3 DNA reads TGCAGTGCTAGAGAACATGCAACTAATGAAAAACTGTTTTTT. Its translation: CSAREHATNEKLFF.